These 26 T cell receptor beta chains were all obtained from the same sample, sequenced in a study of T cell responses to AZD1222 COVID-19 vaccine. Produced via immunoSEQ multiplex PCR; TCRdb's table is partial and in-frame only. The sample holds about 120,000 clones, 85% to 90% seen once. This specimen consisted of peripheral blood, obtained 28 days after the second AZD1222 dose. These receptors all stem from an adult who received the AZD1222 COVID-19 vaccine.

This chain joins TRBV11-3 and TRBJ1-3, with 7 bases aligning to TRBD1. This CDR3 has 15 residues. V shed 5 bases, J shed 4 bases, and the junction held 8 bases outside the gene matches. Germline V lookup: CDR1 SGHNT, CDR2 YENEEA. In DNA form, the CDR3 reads TGTGCCAGCAGCCCCCAGACAGGGCAAGGAAACACCATATATTTT. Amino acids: CASSPQTGQGNTIYF. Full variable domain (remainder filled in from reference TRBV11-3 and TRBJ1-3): EAGVVQSPRYKIIEKKQPVAFWCNPISGHNTLYWYLQNLGQGPELLIRYENEEAVDDSQLPKDRFSAERLKGVDSTLKIQPAELGDSAVYLCASSPQTGQGNTIYFGEGSWLTVV.

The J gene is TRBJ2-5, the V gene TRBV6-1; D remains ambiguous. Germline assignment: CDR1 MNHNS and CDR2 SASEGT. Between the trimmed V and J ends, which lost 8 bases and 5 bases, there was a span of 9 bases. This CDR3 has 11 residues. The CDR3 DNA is TGTGCCAGCTCCCAAGGGGAGACCCAGTACTTC. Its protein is CASSQGETQYF.

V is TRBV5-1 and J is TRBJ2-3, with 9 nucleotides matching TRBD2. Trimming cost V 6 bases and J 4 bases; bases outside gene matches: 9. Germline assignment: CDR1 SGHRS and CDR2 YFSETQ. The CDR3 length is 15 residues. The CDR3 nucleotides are TGCGCCAGCACCCCCGTAGCGGGGGTTCCAGATACGCAGTATTTT. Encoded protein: CASTPVAGVPDTQYF.

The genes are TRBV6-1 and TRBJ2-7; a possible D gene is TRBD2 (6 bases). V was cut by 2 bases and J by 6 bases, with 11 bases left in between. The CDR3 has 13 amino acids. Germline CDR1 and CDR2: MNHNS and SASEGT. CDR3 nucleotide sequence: TGTGCCAGCAGTGAAAAGCGGGCACGCGAGCAGTACTTC. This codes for CASSEKRAREQYF.

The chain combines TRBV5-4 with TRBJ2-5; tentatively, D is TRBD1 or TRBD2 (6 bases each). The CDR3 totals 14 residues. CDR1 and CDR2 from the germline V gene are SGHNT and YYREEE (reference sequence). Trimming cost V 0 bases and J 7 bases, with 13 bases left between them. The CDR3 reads CASSLARGPGTQYF. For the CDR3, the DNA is TGTGCCAGCAGCTTGGCCCGGGGGCCAGGGACCCAGTACTTC.

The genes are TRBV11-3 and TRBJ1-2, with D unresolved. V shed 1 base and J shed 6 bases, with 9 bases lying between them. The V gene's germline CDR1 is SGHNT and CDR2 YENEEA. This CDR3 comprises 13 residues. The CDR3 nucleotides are TGTGCCAGCAGCTTAGGAGCAGCCGATGGCTACACCTTC. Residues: CASSLGAADGYTF.

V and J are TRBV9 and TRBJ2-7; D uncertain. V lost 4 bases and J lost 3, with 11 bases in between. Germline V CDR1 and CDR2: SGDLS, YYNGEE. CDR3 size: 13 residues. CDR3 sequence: CASSLRLDYEQYF. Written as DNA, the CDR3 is TGTGCCAGCAGCCTCCGTTTGGACTACGAGCAGTACTTC.

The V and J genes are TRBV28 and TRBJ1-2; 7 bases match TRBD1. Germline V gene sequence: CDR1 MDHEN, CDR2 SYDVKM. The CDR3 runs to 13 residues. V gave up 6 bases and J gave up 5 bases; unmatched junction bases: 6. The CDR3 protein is CASSLGTVYGYTF. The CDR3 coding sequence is TGTGCCAGCAGCTTAGGGACAGTTTATGGCTACACCTTC.

The DNA of the CDR3 is TGTGCCAGCAGCTTGGAGAGAAGAGGCAGGGATACGCAGTATTTT. It encodes CASSLERRGRDTQYF. This rearrangement joins TRBV5-5 to TRBJ2-3; D is uncertain. V shed 0 bases and J shed 6 bases, with 14 bases lying between them. This CDR3 comprises 15 residues. Looked up from germline, CDR1 is SGHKS and CDR2 is YYEKEE (reference sequence).

The CDR3 DNA reads TGTGCCAGCAGCCGCACTTTACTAGCGGGGGGGCGCACAGATACGCAGTATTTT. Translated, it gives CASSRTLLAGGRTDTQYF. The chain uses TRBV5-4 and TRBJ2-3, with 13 bases aligning to TRBD2. The junction had 9 bases not matched to a gene; V was cut back by 4 bases and J by 1 base. The CDR3 loop spans 18 amino acids. The germline V gene encodes CDR1 SGHNT and CDR2 YYREEE (reference sequence). The full variable domain, in which reference TRBV5-4 and TRBJ2-3 provide the parts outside the CDR3, is ETGVTQSPTHLIKTRGQQVTLRCSSQSGHNTVSWYQQALGQGPQFIFQYYREEENGRGNFPPRFSGLQFPNYSSELNVNALELDDSALYLCASSRTLLAGGRTDTQYFGPGTRLTVL.

For the CDR3, the DNA is TGCGCCAGCAGCCAGGCCCAGGGGGTCGGGGCCAACGTCCTGACTTTC. Translating gives CASSQAQGVGANVLTF. The genes are TRBV4-1 and TRBJ2-6, with 7 bases aligning to TRBD1. The V and J ends lost 3 bases and 4 bases, in that order; junction bases with no gene match: 6. The germline V gene has CDR1 MGHRA and CDR2 YSYEKL. CDR3 size: 16 residues.

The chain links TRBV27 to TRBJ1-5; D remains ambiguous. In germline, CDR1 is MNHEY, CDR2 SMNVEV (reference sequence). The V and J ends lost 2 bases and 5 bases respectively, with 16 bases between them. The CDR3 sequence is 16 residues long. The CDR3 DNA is TGTGCCAGCAGTTTAATAGTCCCAGGACCGGATCAGCCCCAGCATTTT. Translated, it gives CASSLIVPGPDQPQHF.

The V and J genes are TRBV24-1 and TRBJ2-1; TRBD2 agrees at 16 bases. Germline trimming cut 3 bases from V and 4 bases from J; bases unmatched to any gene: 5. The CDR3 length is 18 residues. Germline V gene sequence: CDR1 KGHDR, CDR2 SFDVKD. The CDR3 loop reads CATSDPGLAGGPYNEQFF. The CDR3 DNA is TGTGCCACCAGTGATCCGGGACTAGCGGGAGGGCCTTACAATGAGCAGTTCTTC.

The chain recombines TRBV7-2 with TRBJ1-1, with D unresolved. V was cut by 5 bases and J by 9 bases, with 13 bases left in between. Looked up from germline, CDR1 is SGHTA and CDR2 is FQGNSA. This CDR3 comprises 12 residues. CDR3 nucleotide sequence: TGTGCCAGCAGCCTAGACGGGTTTAAAGCTTTCTTT. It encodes CASSLDGFKAFF.

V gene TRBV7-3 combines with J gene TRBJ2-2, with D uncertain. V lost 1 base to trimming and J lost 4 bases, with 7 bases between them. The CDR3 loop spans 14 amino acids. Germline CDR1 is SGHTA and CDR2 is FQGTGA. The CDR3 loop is CASSLSLGTGELFF. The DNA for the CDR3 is TGTGCCAGCAGCTTAAGCCTGGGCACCGGGGAGCTGTTTTTT.

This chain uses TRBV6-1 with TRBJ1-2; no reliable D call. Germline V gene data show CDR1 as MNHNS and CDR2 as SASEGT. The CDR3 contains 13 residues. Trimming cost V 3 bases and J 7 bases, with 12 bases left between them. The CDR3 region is CASSDRPSGGYTF. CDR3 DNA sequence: TGTGCCAGCAGTGACAGACCTTCGGGTGGCTACACCTTC.

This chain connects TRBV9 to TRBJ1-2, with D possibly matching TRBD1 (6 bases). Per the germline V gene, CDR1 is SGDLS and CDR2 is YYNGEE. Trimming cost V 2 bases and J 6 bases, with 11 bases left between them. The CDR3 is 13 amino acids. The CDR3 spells CASSVGPGDGYTF. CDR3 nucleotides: TGTGCCAGCAGCGTGGGCCCAGGGGATGGCTACACCTTC.

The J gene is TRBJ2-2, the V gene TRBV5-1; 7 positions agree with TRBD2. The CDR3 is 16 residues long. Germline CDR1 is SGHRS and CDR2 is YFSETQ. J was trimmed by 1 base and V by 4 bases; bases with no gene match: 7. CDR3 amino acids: CASSRRGGGNTGELFF. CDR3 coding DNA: TGCGCCAGCAGCAGACGTGGCGGGGGGAACACCGGGGAGCTGTTTTTT.

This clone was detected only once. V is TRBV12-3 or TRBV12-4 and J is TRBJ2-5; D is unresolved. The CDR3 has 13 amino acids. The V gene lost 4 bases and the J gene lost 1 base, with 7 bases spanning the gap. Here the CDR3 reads CASSSLGQETQYF. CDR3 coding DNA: TGTGCCAGCAGTTCTCTGGGCCAAGAGACCCAGTACTTC.

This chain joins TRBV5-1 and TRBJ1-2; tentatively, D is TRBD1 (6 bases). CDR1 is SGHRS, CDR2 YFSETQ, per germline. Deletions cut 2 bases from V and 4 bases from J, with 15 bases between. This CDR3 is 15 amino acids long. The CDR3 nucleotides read TGCGCCAGCAGCTTTACCAGGGGCCACCTCTATGGCTACACCTTC. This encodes CASSFTRGHLYGYTF.

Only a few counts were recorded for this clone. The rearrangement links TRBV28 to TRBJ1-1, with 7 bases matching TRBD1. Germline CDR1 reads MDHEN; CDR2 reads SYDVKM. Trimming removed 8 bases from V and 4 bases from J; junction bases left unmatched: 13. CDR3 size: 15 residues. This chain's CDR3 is CASYPAGGMGTEAFF. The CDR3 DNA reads TGTGCCAGCTACCCTGCAGGGGGGATGGGCACTGAAGCTTTCTTT.

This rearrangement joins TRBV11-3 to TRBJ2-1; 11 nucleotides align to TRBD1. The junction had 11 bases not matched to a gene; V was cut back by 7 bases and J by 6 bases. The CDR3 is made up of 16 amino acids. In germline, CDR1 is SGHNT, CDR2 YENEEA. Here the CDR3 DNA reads TGTGCCAGCACCCCAGGGGGGACAGGGGGGGGCAATGAGCAGTTCTTC. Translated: CASTPGGTGGGNEQFF.

The CDR3 nucleotides are TGTGCCAGCAGTTACGCTGGACTCTCCTACGAGCAGTACTTC. Its translation: CASSYAGLSYEQYF. The V gene is TRBV6-2 or TRBV6-3, the J gene TRBJ2-7; weak D call: TRBD2 (5 bases). Germline CDR1 MNHEY, CDR2 SVGEGT. Trimming cost V 2 bases and J 0 bases, with 8 bases left between them. This CDR3 is 14 amino acids long.

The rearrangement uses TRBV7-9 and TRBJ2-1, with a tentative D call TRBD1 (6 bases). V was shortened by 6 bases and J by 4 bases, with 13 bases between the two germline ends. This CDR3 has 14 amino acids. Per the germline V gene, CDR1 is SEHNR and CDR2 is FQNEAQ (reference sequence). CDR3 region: CASRGPGEYNEQFF. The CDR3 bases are TGTGCCAGCAGAGGGCCAGGGGAATACAATGAGCAGTTCTTC.

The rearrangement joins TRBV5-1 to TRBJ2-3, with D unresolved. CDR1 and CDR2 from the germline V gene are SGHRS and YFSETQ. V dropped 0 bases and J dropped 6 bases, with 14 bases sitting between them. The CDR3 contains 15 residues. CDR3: CASSLGSYSSDTQYF. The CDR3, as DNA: TGCGCCAGCAGCTTGGGTTCTTACTCGTCGGATACGCAGTATTTT.

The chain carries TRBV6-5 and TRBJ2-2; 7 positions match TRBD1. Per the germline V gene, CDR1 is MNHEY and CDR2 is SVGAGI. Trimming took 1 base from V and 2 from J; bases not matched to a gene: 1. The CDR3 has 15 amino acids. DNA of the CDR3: TGTGCCAGCAGTTACTGGGACAGTAACACCGGGGAGCTGTTTTTT. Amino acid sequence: CASSYWDSNTGELFF.